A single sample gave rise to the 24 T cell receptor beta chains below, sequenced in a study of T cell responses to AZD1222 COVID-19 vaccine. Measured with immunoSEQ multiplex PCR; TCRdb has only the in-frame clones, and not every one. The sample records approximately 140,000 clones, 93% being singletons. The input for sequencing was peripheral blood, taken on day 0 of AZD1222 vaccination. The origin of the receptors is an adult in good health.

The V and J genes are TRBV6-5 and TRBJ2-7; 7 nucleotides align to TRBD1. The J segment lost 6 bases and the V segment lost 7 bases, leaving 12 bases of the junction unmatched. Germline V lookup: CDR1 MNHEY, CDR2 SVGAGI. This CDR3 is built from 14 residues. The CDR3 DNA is TGTGCCAGCAACCTATTACAGGGGAAAGGCGAGCAGTACTTC. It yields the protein CASNLLQGKGEQYF.

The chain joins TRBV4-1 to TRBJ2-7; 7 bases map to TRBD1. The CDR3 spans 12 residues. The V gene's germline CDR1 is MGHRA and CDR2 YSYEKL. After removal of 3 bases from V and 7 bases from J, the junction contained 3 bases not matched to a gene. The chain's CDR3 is CASSHPGGEQYF. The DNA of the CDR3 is TGCGCCAGCAGCCACCCAGGGGGTGAGCAGTACTTC.

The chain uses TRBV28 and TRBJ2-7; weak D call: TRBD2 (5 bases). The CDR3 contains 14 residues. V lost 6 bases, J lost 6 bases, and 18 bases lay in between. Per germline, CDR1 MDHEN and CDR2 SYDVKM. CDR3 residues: CASSLASSSLEQYF. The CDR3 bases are TGTGCCAGCAGCCTCGCTAGCTCGTCTCTCGAGCAGTACTTC.

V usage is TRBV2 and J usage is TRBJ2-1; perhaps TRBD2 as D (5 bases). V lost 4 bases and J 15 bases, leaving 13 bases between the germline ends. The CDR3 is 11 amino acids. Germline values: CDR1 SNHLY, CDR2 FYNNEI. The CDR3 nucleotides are TGTGCCAGCAGTGCGTTCGAGGGCATGTTCTTC. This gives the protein CASSAFEGMFF.

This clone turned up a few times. DNA of the CDR3: TGCGCCAGCCGCCTGGTGGGCACTGAAGCTTTCTTT. It codes for CASRLVGTEAFF. The chain links TRBV5-1 to TRBJ1-1, with D hard to call. Trimming took 7 bases from V and 4 from J, leaving 11 bases between them. Germline V gene data show CDR1 as SGHRS and CDR2 as YFSETQ. The CDR3 length is 12 residues.

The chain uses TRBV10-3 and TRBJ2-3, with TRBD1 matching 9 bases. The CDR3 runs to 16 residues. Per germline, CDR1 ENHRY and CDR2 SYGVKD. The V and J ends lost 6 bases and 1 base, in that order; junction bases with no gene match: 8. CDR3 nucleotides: TGTGCCATCAGGCTCACAGGGGGCGAACGCACAGATACGCAGTATTTT. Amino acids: CAIRLTGGERTDTQYF.

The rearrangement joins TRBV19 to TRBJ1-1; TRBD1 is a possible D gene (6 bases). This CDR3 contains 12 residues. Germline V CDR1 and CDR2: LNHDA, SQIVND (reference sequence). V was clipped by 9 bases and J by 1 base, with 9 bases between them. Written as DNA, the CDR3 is TGTGCCAGCCGGGACAAGAACACTGAAGCTTTCTTT. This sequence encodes CASRDKNTEAFF.

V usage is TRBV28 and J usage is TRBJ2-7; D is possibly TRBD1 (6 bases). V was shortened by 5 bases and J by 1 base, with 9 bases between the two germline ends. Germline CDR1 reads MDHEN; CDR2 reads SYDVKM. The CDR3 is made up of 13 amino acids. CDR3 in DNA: TGTGCCAGCAGTCTACAGGGTTCCTACGAGCAGTACTTC. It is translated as CASSLQGSYEQYF.

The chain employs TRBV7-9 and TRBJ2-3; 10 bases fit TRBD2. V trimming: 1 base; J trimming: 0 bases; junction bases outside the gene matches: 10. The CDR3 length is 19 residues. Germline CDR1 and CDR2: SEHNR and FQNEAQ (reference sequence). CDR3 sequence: CASSLVRGLAGVSTDTQYF. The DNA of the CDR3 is TGTGCCAGCAGCTTAGTTCGAGGGCTAGCGGGAGTCAGCACAGATACGCAGTATTTT.

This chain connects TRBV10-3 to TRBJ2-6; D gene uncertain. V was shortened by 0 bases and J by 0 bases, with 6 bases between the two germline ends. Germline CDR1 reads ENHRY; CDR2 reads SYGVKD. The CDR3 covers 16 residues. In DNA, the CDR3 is TGTGCCATCAGTGAGTCGGTAAACTCTGGGGCCAACGTCCTGACTTTC. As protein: CAISESVNSGANVLTF.

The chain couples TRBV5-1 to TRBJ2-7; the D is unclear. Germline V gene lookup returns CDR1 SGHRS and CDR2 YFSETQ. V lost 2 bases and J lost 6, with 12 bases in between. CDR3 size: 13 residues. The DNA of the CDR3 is TGCGCCAGCAGCTTTGGGCCGGCATCCGAGCAGTACTTC. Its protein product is CASSFGPASEQYF.

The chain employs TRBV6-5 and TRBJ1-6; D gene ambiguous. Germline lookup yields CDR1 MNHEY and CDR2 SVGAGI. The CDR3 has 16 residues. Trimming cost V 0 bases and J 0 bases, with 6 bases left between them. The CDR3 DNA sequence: TGTGCCAGCAGTTACTCGTCTTTCTCCTATAATTCACCCCTCCACTTT. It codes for CASSYSSFSYNSPLHF.

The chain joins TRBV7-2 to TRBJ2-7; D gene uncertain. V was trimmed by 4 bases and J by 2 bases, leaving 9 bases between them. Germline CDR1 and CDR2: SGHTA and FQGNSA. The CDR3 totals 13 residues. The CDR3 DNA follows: TGTGCCAGCAGCTCCGGTCCTACCTACGAGCAGTACTTC. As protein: CASSSGPTYEQYF.

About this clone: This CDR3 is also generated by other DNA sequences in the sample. The CDR3 nucleotides read TGCGCCAGCAGCTTGGGAGGGAACACTGAAGCTTTCTTT. Its protein is CASSLGGNTEAFF. The V gene is TRBV5-1, the J gene TRBJ1-1, with D uncertain. CDR3 size: 13 residues. Germline assignment: CDR1 SGHRS and CDR2 YFSETQ. V was clipped by 0 bases and J by 1 base, with 4 bases between them.

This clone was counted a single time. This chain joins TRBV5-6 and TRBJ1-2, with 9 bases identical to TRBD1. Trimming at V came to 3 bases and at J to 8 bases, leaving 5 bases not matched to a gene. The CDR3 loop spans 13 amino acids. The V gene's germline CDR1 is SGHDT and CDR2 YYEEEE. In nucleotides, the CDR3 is TGTGCCAGCAGCTCAACAGGGGGCTTCGGCTACACCTTC. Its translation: CASSSTGGFGYTF. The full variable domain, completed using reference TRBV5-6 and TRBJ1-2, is DAGVTQSPTHLIKTRGQQVTLRCSPKSGHDTVSWYQQALGQGPQFIFQYYEEEERQRGNFPDRFSGHQFPNYSSELNVNALLLGDSALYLCASSSTGGFGYTFGSGTRLTVV.

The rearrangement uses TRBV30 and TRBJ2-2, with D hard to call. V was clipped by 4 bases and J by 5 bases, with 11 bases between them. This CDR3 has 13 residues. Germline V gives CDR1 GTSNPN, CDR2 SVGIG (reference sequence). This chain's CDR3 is CAWNLVWTGELFF. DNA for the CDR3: TGTGCCTGGAACCTAGTTTGGACCGGGGAGCTGTTTTTT.

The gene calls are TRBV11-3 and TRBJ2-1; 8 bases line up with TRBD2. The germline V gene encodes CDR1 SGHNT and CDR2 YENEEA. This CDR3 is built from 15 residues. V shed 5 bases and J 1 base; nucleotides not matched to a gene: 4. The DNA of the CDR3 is TGTGCCAGCAGCCGTAGCGGGGTTTCCTACAATGAGCAGTTCTTC. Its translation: CASSRSGVSYNEQFF.

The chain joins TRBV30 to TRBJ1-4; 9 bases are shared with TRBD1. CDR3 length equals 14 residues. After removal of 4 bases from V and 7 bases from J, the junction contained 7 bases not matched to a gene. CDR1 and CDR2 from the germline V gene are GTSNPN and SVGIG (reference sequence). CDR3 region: CAWNTGGMSEKLFF. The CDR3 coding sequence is TGTGCCTGGAATACAGGGGGCATGAGTGAAAAACTGTTTTTT.

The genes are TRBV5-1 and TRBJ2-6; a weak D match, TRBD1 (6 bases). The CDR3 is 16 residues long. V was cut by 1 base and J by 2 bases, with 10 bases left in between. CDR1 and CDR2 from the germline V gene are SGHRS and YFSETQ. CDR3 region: CASSLIGGAGANVLTF. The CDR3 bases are TGCGCCAGCAGCTTGATTGGGGGCGCTGGGGCCAACGTCCTGACTTTC.

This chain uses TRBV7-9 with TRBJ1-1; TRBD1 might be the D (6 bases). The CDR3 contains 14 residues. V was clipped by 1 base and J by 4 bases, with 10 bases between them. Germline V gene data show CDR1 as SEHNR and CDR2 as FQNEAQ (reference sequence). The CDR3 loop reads CASSLDRVVTEAFF. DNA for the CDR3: TGTGCCAGCAGCTTAGACAGGGTGGTCACTGAAGCTTTCTTT. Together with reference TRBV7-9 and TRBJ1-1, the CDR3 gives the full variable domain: DTGVSQNPRHKITKRGQNVTFRCDPISEHNRLYWYRQTLGQGPEFLTYFQNEAQLEKSRLLSDRFSAERPKGSFSTLEIQRTEQGDSAMYLCASSLDRVVTEAFFGQGTRLTVV.

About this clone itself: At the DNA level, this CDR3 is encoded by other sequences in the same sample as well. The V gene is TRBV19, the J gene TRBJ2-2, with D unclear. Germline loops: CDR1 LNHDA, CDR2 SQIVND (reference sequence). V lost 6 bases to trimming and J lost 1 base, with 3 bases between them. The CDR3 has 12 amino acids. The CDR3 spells CASSLNTGELFF. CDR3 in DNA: TGTGCCAGTAGCCTGAACACCGGGGAGCTGTTTTTT. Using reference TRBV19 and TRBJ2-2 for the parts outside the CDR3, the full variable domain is DGGITQSPKYLFRKEGQNVTLSCEQNLNHDAMYWYRQDPGQGLRLIYYSQIVNDFQKGDIAEGYSVSREKKESFPLTVTSAQKNPTAFYLCASSLNTGELFFGEGSRLTVL.

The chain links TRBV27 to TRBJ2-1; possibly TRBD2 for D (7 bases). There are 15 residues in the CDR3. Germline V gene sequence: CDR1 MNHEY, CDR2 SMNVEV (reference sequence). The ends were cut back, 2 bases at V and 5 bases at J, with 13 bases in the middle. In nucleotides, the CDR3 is TGTGCCAGCAGTTTAAACTCCGGGGGGCACAATGAGCAGTTCTTC. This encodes CASSLNSGGHNEQFF.

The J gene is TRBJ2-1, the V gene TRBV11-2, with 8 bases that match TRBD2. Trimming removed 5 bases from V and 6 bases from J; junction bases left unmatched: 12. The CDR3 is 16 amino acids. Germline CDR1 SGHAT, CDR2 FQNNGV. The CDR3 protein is CASSPFGQRETNEQFF. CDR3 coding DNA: TGTGCCAGCAGCCCCTTCGGGCAGCGGGAGACCAATGAGCAGTTCTTC.

For the CDR3, the DNA is TGTGCCAGCTCACCAACCGGACAAAACTATGGCTACACCTTC. Its protein product is CASSPTGQNYGYTF. The chain uses TRBV18 and TRBJ1-2; D possibly corresponds to TRBD1 (5 bases). The CDR3 totals 14 residues. Germline CDR1 reads KGHSH; CDR2 reads LQKENI. Trimming pared 2 bases from V and 2 bases from J, leaving 9 bases between.